Sequencing of this T cell receptor (beta chain) was carried out in a study of shared clonotypes between healthy human individuals. The CDR3 length is 13 residues. CDR1 and CDR2 (germline): SGHRS, YFSETQ. Trimming left V 5 bases short and J 7 bases short, with 13 bases between. In the sorted-subset replicate PCRs, 150 to 200 ng DNA, 25,000 to 30,000 T cell genomes, was used. TCRdb's copy holds only in-frame clones and misses some; the assay was immunoSEQ multiplex PCR. The table shows about 2 million clones, with over 85% occurring only once. A single count supports this clone. The receptor was derived from a young man in good health. Sequences were obtained from naive CD4+ T cells sorted from blood. Sample subset: CD45RA+ positively selected. The chain combines TRBV5-1 with TRBJ2-1; tentatively, D is TRBD2 (5 bases). CDR3: CASRVALRNEQFF. The CDR3 region has the DNA TGCGCCAGCAGGGTAGCGCTCAGGAATGAGCAGTTCTTC.